The TCR beta chain described here comes from a study of technical replicates of blood from a handful of donors. The protocol was immunoSEQ multiplex PCR, while the TCRdb copy is restricted to in-frame clones and leaves out a portion. This sample has more than 65,000 clones, with approximately 96% found just once. The sequenced sample was T cells isolated from PBMCs. The receptor was isolated from a human donor in good health.

The CDR3 DNA reads TGTGCCAGCAGCCCGGGACTAGCGACTAGCACAGATACGCAGTATTTT. It yields the protein CASSPGLATSTDTQYF. The rearrangement uses TRBV5-4 and TRBJ2-3, with 10 bases lining up with TRBD2. The CDR3 spans 16 residues. CDR1 and CDR2 (germline): SGHNT, YYREEE (reference sequence). V dropped 4 bases and J dropped 0; count of bases not matched to a gene: 5.